These 8 T cell receptor beta chains came from one sample sequenced in a study of blood T cells in healthy people across ages. Primers used in a second PCR of roughly 6 to 11 cycles were a sample-barcoded 5' primer and a J-beta primer mix. TCRdb re-called the 5' RACE reads with MiXCR, one entry per CDR3 protein. There are approximately 800,000 distinct CDR3 sequences in the sample; under 30% occur only once, and 3% lies in the top ten. This sample was shared with a second study, whose subject was T cells of mothers and their children.

The sample taken for sequencing was blood. The receptor set was obtained from a boy aged 5-17 years in good health.

This clonotype has only a few counts. The rearrangement joins TRBV30 to TRBJ2-7, with a possible D match to TRBD2 (5 bases). The CDR3 is 13 amino acids. CDR1 GTSNPN and CDR2 SVGIG come from the germline V gene (reference sequence). Trimming pared 0 bases from V and 6 bases from J, leaving 12 bases between. The CDR3 region is CAWSVRGMGEQYF. The CDR3 nucleotides are TGTGCCTGGAGTGTAAGAGGGATGGGCGAGCAGTACTTC.

The V and J genes are TRBV20-1 and TRBJ2-1, with 7 positions matching TRBD2. The CDR3 loop spans 15 amino acids. After removal of 6 bases from V and 8 bases from J, the junction contained 16 bases not matched to a gene. CDR1 is DFQATT, CDR2 SNEGSKA, per germline (reference sequence). CDR3 bases: TGCAGTGCCAAGAGAACCCTAGCGGAGCACGATGAGCAGTTCTTC. Translating gives CSAKRTLAEHDEQFF.

The chain is built from TRBV24-1 and TRBJ2-3; possibly TRBD2 for D (6 bases). There are 13 residues in the CDR3. Germline V gives CDR1 KGHDR, CDR2 SFDVKD. V lost 5 bases to trimming and J lost 7 bases, with 12 bases between them. Here the CDR3 reads CATSALAGNTQYF. As DNA, the CDR3 is TGTGCCACCAGTGCCCTTGCGGGGAATACGCAGTATTTT.

This clonotype was counted only a few times. V and J are TRBV12-3 or TRBV12-4 and TRBJ1-5, with 9 bases aligning to TRBD1. There are 14 residues in the CDR3. Trimming removed 3 bases from V and 6 bases from J; junction bases left unmatched: 3. The CDR3: CASSLGTGLQPQHF. CDR3 nucleotide sequence: TGTGCCAGCAGTTTGGGGACAGGGCTTCAGCCCCAGCATTTT.

J is TRBJ1-6 and V is TRBV27, with unresolved D. This CDR3 spans 13 amino acids. In germline, CDR1 is MNHEY, CDR2 SMNVEV (reference sequence). Trimming removed 3 bases from V and 13 bases from J, with 13 bases in between. Here the CDR3 reads CASSFAFLGPLHF. CDR3 DNA sequence: TGTGCCAGCAGTTTCGCCTTCTTGGGTCCCCTCCACTTT.

This chain connects TRBV19 to TRBJ2-6; a weak D match, TRBD1 (5 bases). CDR3 size: 16 residues. V was shortened by 9 bases and J by 1 base, with 16 bases between the two germline ends. Germline CDR1 and CDR2: LNHDA and SQIVND (reference sequence). As DNA, the CDR3 is TGTGCCAGCTTAGGGGTACGCGGATCTGGGGCCAACGTCCTGACTTTC. This translates into CASLGVRGSGANVLTF.

The genes are TRBV29-1 and TRBJ2-5; 8 nucleotides match TRBD1. The J call may be wrong; the DNA end is better matched by TRBJ2-7. The germline V gene encodes CDR1 SQVTM and CDR2 ANQGSEA. The CDR3 runs 12 residues. The CDR3 is CSVVTGGYEQYF. Here the CDR3 DNA reads TGCAGCGTTGTAACAGGGGGCTACGAGCAGTACTTC.

CDR3 loop: CSAIAGGRTDTQYF. CDR3 nucleotides: TGCAGTGCTATAGCGGGGGGCCGCACAGATACGCAGTATTTT. This chain joins TRBV20-1 and TRBJ2-3, with 10 bases aligning to TRBD2. V lost 4 bases to trimming and J lost 1 base; unmatched junction nucleotides: 2. Germline CDR1 DFQATT, CDR2 SNEGSKA (reference sequence). The CDR3 is made up of 14 amino acids.